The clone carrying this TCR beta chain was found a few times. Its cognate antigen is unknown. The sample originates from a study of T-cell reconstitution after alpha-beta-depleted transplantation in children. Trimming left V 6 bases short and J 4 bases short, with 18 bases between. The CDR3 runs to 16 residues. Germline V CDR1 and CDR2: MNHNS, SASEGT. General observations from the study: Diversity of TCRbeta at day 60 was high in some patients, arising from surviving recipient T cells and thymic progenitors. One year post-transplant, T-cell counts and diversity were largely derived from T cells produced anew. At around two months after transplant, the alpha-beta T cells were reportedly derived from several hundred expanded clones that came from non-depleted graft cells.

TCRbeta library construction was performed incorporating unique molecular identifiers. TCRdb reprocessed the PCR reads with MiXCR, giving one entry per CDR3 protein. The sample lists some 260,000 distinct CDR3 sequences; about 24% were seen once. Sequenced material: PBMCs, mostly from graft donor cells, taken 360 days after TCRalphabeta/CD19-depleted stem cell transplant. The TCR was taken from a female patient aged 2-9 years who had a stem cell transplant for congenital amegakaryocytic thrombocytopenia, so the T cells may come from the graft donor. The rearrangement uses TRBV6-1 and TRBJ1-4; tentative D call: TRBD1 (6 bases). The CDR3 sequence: CASSPTGGSGNEKLFF. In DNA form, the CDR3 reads TGTGCCAGCAGCCCCACGGGGGGCTCCGGTAATGAAAAACTGTTTTTT.